This TCR beta chain comes out of a study of beta chain features in type 1 diabetes. This clone was picked up a small number of times. What it binds is unknown. Sequencing targeted expressed TCRB transcripts, as all isolated RNA had been reverse transcribed. TCRdb's copy holds only in-frame clones and misses some; the assay was immunoSEQ multiplex PCR. In the table there are fewer than 550,000 clones, over 9.5% of which are singletons. CDR3 length: 11 amino acids. Germline V gene data show CDR1 as SQVTM and CDR2 as ANQGSEA. V was trimmed by 8 bases and J by 6 bases, leaving 13 bases between them. Study results and caveats: Within each of all four CD4+ subsets, Type 1 diabetes patients had TCRB CDR3s that were moderately but significantly shorter. Patients and controls would be equally affected if PCR favored shorter templates.

The chain links TRBV29-1 to TRBJ1-2; D gene unclear. This TCR derives from a woman aged 18-29 years in good health. Source material: naive CD4+ T cells from blood. The CDR3 nucleotides are TGCAGCAGTGGACCCGTCGATGGCTACACCTTC. Translating it yields CSSGPVDGYTF.